Here is one T cell receptor (beta chain) with its context. The antigen is not known. V lost 3 bases, J lost 15 bases, and 15 bases lay in between. Germline V gene sequence: CDR1 ENHRY, CDR2 SYGVKD. This CDR3 is 12 amino acids long. This sample stems from a study of T cell responses to AZD1222 COVID-19 vaccine. Sequencing was performed with immunoSEQ multiplex PCR; in TCRdb, only in-frame clones are kept and a portion is missing. The table has 120,000 to 150,000 clones, about 92% seen once. Study conclusions and caveats: White British people made up most donors, females outnumbered males, and clonal diversity was possibly underestimated. Seropositivity was recorded at baseline in only 6 or 7 AZD1222 recipients.

The receptor's source is an adult in good health. V usage is TRBV10-3 and J usage is TRBJ2-1, with D tentatively TRBD2 (5 bases). The sample consisted of peripheral blood, taken on day 0 of AZD1222 vaccination. The CDR3 DNA is TGTGCCATCAGTGAAAACGGGAAGGCGGTGTTCTTC. Translation: CAISENGKAVFF.